Listed below are T cell receptor beta chains from one sample, sequenced in a study of blood T cell repertoires in COVID-19. Assay: immunoSEQ multiplex PCR; the TCRdb copy retains only in-frame clones and omits some. The sample shows about 200,000 clones, around 83% of them seen only once. Material for sequencing was peripheral blood. The receptors were gathered from a woman older than 75 with COVID-19, enrolled during active disease. The CDR3 runs from the conserved cysteine through the conserved F or W. Each record gives: CDR3 length, V gene, J gene, D gene, clone size, CDR3 protein, CDR3 DNA. A D gene is named only where the DNA matches it firmly. Size is omitted from some rows. Given values are once, few, many or a class for expanded clones.

15	TRBV6-6	TRBJ2-7	-	-	CASSLSPGLSYEQYF	TGTGCCAGCAGCCTATCCCCGGGACTCTCCTACGAGCAGTACTTC
15	TRBV5-1	TRBJ2-2	TRBD2	once	CASSPLAGGTGELFF	TGCGCCAGCAGCCCTCTAGCGGGAGGCACCGGGGAGCTGTTTTTT
15	TRBV28	TRBJ2-1	TRBD2	-	CASRLREAPNNEQFF	TGTGCCAGCAGGCTACGGGAGGCCCCGAACAATGAGCAGTTCTTC
15	TRBV7-2	TRBJ2-5	-	-	CASSLRGRREETQYF	TGTGCCAGCAGCTTACGGGGTAGGCGTGAAGAGACCCAGTACTTC
13	TRBV12-3/TRBV12-4	TRBJ1-2	-	-	CASSLRQGFGYTF	TGTGCCAGCAGTTTAAGGCAGGGGTTTGGCTACACCTTC
14	TRBV2	TRBJ2-7	TRBD2	few	CASRTSGRSYEQYF	TGTGCCAGCAGAACTAGCGGGAGGTCCTACGAGCAGTACTTC
13	TRBV9	TRBJ1-2	TRBD1	once	CASSLQGDYGYTF	TGTGCCAGCAGCCTACAGGGGGACTATGGCTACACCTTC
16	TRBV27	TRBJ2-7	-	-	CASSPYEGGPTYEQYF	TGTGCCAGCAGTCCCTACGAAGGGGGACCCACCTACGAGCAGTACTTC
11	TRBV11-2	TRBJ1-2	-	-	CATRGVFGYTF	TGTGCCACCCGAGGAGTATTCGGGTACACCTTC
19	TRBV9	TRBJ2-2	TRBD2	few	CASSAHNRGLAGVPGELFF	TGTGCCAGCAGCGCCCACAACCGTGGACTAGCGGGAGTCCCCGGGGAGCTGTTTTTT
15	TRBV12-5	TRBJ1-1	TRBD1	-	CASAPGQGMNTEAFF	TGTGCTAGTGCCCCGGGACAGGGGATGAACACTGAAGCTTTCTTT
14	TRBV5-8	TRBJ1-4	TRBD1	-	CASSLGQGGEKLFF	TGTGCCAGCAGCTTGGGACAGGGAGGTGAAAAACTGTTTTTT
14	TRBV24-1	TRBJ2-2	-	-	CATSGGLNTGELFF	TGTGCCACCAGTGGGGGACTGAACACCGGGGAGCTGTTTTTT
13	TRBV19	TRBJ1-2	TRBD1	-	CASSAETGDGYTF	TGTGCCAGTAGTGCAGAGACAGGGGACGGCTACACCTTC
14	TRBV5-1	TRBJ1-2	-	-	CASSLAPTSYGYTF	TGCGCCAGCAGCTTGGCCCCGACAAGCTATGGCTACACCTTC
12	TRBV6-6	TRBJ1-2	TRBD1	-	CASRTGTGGGAF	TGTGCCAGCAGAACCGGGACAGGGGGAGGGGCCTTC
15	TRBV6-6	TRBJ1-3	-	-	CASRSRDTGGNTIYF	TGTGCCAGCAGATCCCGGGACACGGGAGGAAACACCATATATTTT
15	TRBV21-1	TRBJ1-1	-	-	CASSVGTGKNTEAFF	TGTGCCAGCAGCGTCGGGACAGGGAAGAACACTGAAGCTTTCTTT
14	TRBV7-3	TRBJ2-1	TRBD1	-	CASSSRTGGNEQFF	TGTGCCAGCAGCTCAAGGACAGGGGGCAATGAGCAGTTCTTC
15	TRBV10-3	TRBJ1-6	TRBD1	-	CAISEDRGANSPLHF	TGTGCCATCAGTGAGGACAGGGGCGCTAATTCACCCCTCCACTTT
14	TRBV30	TRBJ2-7	-	-	CAWRRSGKSYEQYF	TGTGCCTGGAGGAGGAGCGGTAAGTCCTACGAGCAGTACTTC
13	TRBV19	TRBJ1-1	-	-	CASSPWGGTEAFF	TGTGCCAGTAGTCCCTGGGGGGGGACTGAAGCTTTCTTT
15	TRBV7-7	TRBJ2-2	-	-	CASSASATGTGELFF	TGTGCTAGCAGCGCCAGCGCAACAGGGACCGGGGAGCTGTTTTTT
13	TRBV5-1	TRBJ1-2	-	-	CASSSGAGYGYTF	TGCGCCAGCAGCTCCGGAGCCGGCTATGGCTACACCTTC